This is a list of T cell receptor beta chains from one sample in a study of blood T cell repertoires in COVID-19. Using immunoSEQ multiplex PCR, the repertoire was profiled, and TCRdb retains in-frame clones only, with some absent. In the table there are some 200,000 clones, 87% of which are singletons. The sequenced sample consisted of peripheral blood. The receptors were sampled from a woman between 18 and 29 years old who had recovered from COVID-19. Each CDR3 is given with its conserved first and last residue. A D gene is named only where the DNA matches it firmly. Rows may omit the clone size; those that give it use once, few, many or a size class.

V gene: TRBV7-9
D gene: TRBD1
clone size: -
J gene: TRBJ2-2
CDR3 protein: CARRPGQGVSGELFF
CDR3 DNA: TGTGCCAGGAGACCGGGACAGGGCGTTAGCGGGGAGCTGTTTTTT

V gene: TRBV2
D gene: -
clone size: -
J gene: TRBJ2-3
CDR3 protein: CASCGQGGPDTQYF
CDR3 DNA: TGTGCCAGCTGTGGGCAGGGGGGCCCAGATACGCAGTATTTT

V gene: TRBV5-4
D gene: -
clone size: few
J gene: TRBJ2-2
CDR3 protein: CATLTENTGELFF
CDR3 DNA: TGTGCCACCCTGACAGAAAACACCGGGGAGCTGTTTTTT

V gene: TRBV6-4
D gene: -
clone size: -
J gene: TRBJ2-3
CDR3 protein: CASSEGGAHTDTQYF
CDR3 DNA: TGTGCCAGCAGTGAAGGGGGGGCACACACAGATACGCAGTATTTT

V gene: TRBV6-2/TRBV6-3
D gene: -
clone size: -
J gene: TRBJ1-1
CDR3 protein: CASSSNREAFF
CDR3 DNA: TGTGCCAGCAGTTCGAACAGAGAAGCTTTCTTT

V gene: TRBV30
D gene: TRBD1
clone size: -
J gene: TRBJ1-2
CDR3 protein: CAWSEGQGTVNTF
CDR3 DNA: TGTGCCTGGAGTGAGGGACAGGGAACCGTAAACACCTTC

V gene: TRBV4-3
D gene: TRBD2
clone size: -
J gene: TRBJ2-7
CDR3 protein: CASSQESRGSGSGYEQYF
CDR3 DNA: TGCGCCAGCAGCCAAGAATCCCGGGGGAGCGGGAGTGGGTACGAGCAGTACTTC

V gene: TRBV27
D gene: -
clone size: -
J gene: TRBJ2-5
CDR3 protein: CASTPWAGRDQETQYF
CDR3 DNA: TGTGCCAGCACCCCCTGGGCGGGACGGGATCAAGAGACCCAGTACTTC

V gene: TRBV19
D gene: -
clone size: -
J gene: TRBJ2-2
CDR3 protein: CASNLQGHTGELFF
CDR3 DNA: TGTGCCAGCAACCTCCAGGGCCACACCGGGGAGCTGTTTTTT

V gene: TRBV6-1
D gene: TRBD2
clone size: once
J gene: TRBJ2-7
CDR3 protein: CASTSAGGSLYEQYF
CDR3 DNA: TGTGCCAGCACCTCAGCAGGCGGGAGCCTTTACGAGCAGTACTTC

V gene: TRBV7-9
D gene: -
clone size: -
J gene: TRBJ2-3
CDR3 protein: CASSLARLGSDTQYF
CDR3 DNA: TGTGCCAGCAGCTTAGCGCGTCTAGGATCTGATACGCAGTATTTT

V gene: TRBV25-1
D gene: -
clone size: -
J gene: TRBJ1-5
CDR3 protein: CASRDFLVSNQPQHF
CDR3 DNA: TGTGCCAGCAGAGACTTTTTGGTCAGCAATCAGCCCCAGCATTTT

V gene: TRBV3-1/TRBV3-2
D gene: TRBD1
clone size: -
J gene: TRBJ1-2
CDR3 protein: CASRNRGRGGFGYTF
CDR3 DNA: TGTGCCAGCAGGAACAGGGGTCGGGGTGGTTTTGGCTACACCTTC

V gene: TRBV7-2
D gene: -
clone size: -
J gene: TRBJ2-3
CDR3 protein: CASSPRGYRSASTDTQYF
CDR3 DNA: TGTGCCAGCAGCCCCCGAGGCTACAGGTCCGCTAGCACAGATACGCAGTATTTT

V gene: TRBV4-3
D gene: -
clone size: -
J gene: TRBJ1-2
CDR3 protein: CASSQDALGGYGYTF
CDR3 DNA: TGCGCCAGCAGCCAAGATGCCCTGGGAGGCTATGGCTACACCTTC

V gene: TRBV9
D gene: -
clone size: -
J gene: TRBJ2-1
CDR3 protein: CASSPIDRPLRDEQFF
CDR3 DNA: TGTGCCAGCAGCCCTATCGACAGGCCACTTAGGGATGAGCAGTTCTTC

V gene: TRBV6-2/TRBV6-3
D gene: TRBD2
clone size: -
J gene: TRBJ2-1
CDR3 protein: CASSYGLAGTNEQFF
CDR3 DNA: TGTGCCAGCAGTTACGGACTAGCGGGAACGAATGAGCAGTTCTTC

V gene: TRBV4-3
D gene: TRBD1
clone size: -
J gene: TRBJ1-1
CDR3 protein: CASSQDGTVQNTEAFF
CDR3 DNA: TGCGCCAGCAGCCAAGATGGGACAGTCCAGAACACTGAAGCTTTCTTT

V gene: TRBV6-4
D gene: -
clone size: once
J gene: TRBJ2-1
CDR3 protein: CASSDGETGNEQFF
CDR3 DNA: TGTGCCAGCAGTGACGGGGAGACCGGCAATGAGCAGTTCTTC

V gene: TRBV6-5
D gene: TRBD1
clone size: once
J gene: TRBJ1-2
CDR3 protein: CASSPLTGGHGYTF
CDR3 DNA: TGTGCCAGCAGCCCCCTAACAGGGGGCCATGGCTACACCTTC

V gene: TRBV5-4
D gene: -
clone size: -
J gene: TRBJ2-1
CDR3 protein: CASSLAVSGSNEQFF
CDR3 DNA: TGTGCCAGCAGCTTGGCCGTTAGCGGATCCAATGAGCAGTTCTTC

V gene: TRBV4-2
D gene: -
clone size: once
J gene: TRBJ2-1
CDR3 protein: CASSQDLRVEQFF
CDR3 DNA: TGTGCCAGCAGCCAAGATCTCAGGGTTGAGCAGTTCTTC

V gene: TRBV29-1
D gene: -
clone size: -
J gene: TRBJ2-2
CDR3 protein: CSVFGGVTGVTGELFF
CDR3 DNA: TGCAGCGTATTCGGCGGGGTAACAGGAGTCACCGGGGAGCTGTTTTTT

V gene: TRBV7-3
D gene: -
clone size: -
J gene: TRBJ2-5
CDR3 protein: CASSLNGRKETQYF
CDR3 DNA: TGTGCCAGCAGCTTAAACGGCAGGAAAGAGACCCAGTACTTC

V gene: TRBV9
D gene: -
clone size: -
J gene: TRBJ2-1
CDR3 protein: CASSADVRLTVYWNEQFF
CDR3 DNA: TGTGCCAGCAGCGCTGATGTTAGGTTGACAGTTTACTGGAATGAGCAGTTCTTC

V gene: TRBV14
D gene: -
clone size: -
J gene: TRBJ1-2
CDR3 protein: CASSQVSGSEGYTF
CDR3 DNA: TGTGCCAGCAGCCAAGTATCGGGGAGCGAAGGCTACACCTTC

V gene: TRBV2
D gene: -
clone size: -
J gene: TRBJ1-5
CDR3 protein: CASSEAPVGAPRNQPQHF
CDR3 DNA: TGTGCCAGCAGTGAAGCCCCCGTCGGAGCACCCCGCAATCAGCCCCAGCATTTT

V gene: TRBV5-4
D gene: TRBD2
clone size: -
J gene: TRBJ2-7
CDR3 protein: CASSEEASGRLGQYF
CDR3 DNA: TGTGCCAGCAGCGAGGAGGCTAGCGGGAGACTGGGGCAGTACTTC

V gene: TRBV27
D gene: -
clone size: -
J gene: TRBJ1-2
CDR3 protein: CASSTQTADGNYGYTF
CDR3 DNA: TGTGCCAGCAGTACACAGACCGCTGACGGTAACTATGGCTACACCTTC

V gene: TRBV3-1/TRBV3-2
D gene: -
clone size: -
J gene: TRBJ2-1
CDR3 protein: CASSQRGATYNEQFF
CDR3 DNA: TGTGCCAGCAGCCAACGGGGGGCAACCTACAATGAGCAGTTCTTC

V gene: TRBV27
D gene: TRBD2
clone size: -
J gene: TRBJ2-5
CDR3 protein: CASSLGSGGETQYF
CDR3 DNA: TGTGCCAGCAGTTTAGGGTCCGGGGGGGAGACCCAGTACTTC

V gene: TRBV29-1
D gene: -
clone size: -
J gene: TRBJ1-1
CDR3 protein: CSVAPGLRNTEAFF
CDR3 DNA: TGCAGCGTCGCCCCGGGACTGAGGAACACTGAAGCTTTCTTT

V gene: TRBV30
D gene: -
clone size: -
J gene: TRBJ2-1
CDR3 protein: CAWSNDARPTLYNEQFF
CDR3 DNA: TGTGCCTGGAGTAACGATGCGCGGCCCACCCTTTACAATGAGCAGTTCTTC

V gene: TRBV25-1
D gene: -
clone size: -
J gene: TRBJ2-2
CDR3 protein: CASSDEFTANTGELFF
CDR3 DNA: TGTGCCAGCAGTGATGAGTTCACGGCGAACACCGGGGAGCTGTTTTTT